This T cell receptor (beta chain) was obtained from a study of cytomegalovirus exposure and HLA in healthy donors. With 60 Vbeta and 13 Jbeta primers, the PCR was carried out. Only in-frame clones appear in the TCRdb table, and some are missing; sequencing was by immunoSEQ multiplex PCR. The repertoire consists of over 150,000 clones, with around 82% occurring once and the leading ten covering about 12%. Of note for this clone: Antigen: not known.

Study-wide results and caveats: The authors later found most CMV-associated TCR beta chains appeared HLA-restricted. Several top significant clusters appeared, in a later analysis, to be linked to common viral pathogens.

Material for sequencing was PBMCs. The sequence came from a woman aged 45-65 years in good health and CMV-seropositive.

The CDR3 DNA is TGCGCCAGCAGCTTCGAGGGCTATGGCTACACCTTC. Encoded protein: CASSFEGYGYTF. This rearrangement joins TRBV5-1 to TRBJ1-2, with D unclear. V lost 2 bases to trimming and J lost 4 bases, with 6 bases between them. CDR1 SGHRS and CDR2 YFSETQ come from the germline V gene. There are 12 residues in the CDR3. Drawing the rest from reference TRBV5-1 and TRBJ1-2, the complete variable domain is KAGVTQTPRYLIKTRGQQVTLSCSPISGHRSVSWYQQTPGQGLQFLFEYFSETQRNKGNFPGRFSGRQFSNSRSEMNVSTLELGDSALYLCASSFEGYGYTFGSGTRLTVV.